Below are 17 T cell receptor beta chains sequenced from a single sample in a study of CD8 T cells in Susac syndrome. A quantity of about 0.45 to 1 ug RNA underwent reverse transcription using random hexamers. Each CDR3 protein gets one entry after TCRdb re-called the immunoSEQ multiplex PCR reads with MiXCR. The data hold about 120,000 distinct CDR3 sequences, with about 95% observed a single time. Sequencing was performed on CD8+ T cells from PBMCs. The origin of the receptors is a human donor with Susac syndrome.

This sequence joins TRBV7-8 and TRBJ2-7; D is unclear. The CDR3 is made up of 13 amino acids. Germline CDR1 and CDR2: SGHVS and FQNEAQ. Trimming left V 5 bases short and J 6 bases short, with 14 bases between. CDR3 residues: CASSPRGQAEQYF. CDR3 sequence (DNA): TGTGCCAGCAGCCCCCGCGGTCAGGCCGAGCAGTACTTC. The whole variable domain, remainder taken from reference TRBV7-8 and TRBJ2-7, is GAGVSQSPRYKVAKRGQDVALRCDPISGHVSLFWYQQALGQGPEFLTYFQNEAQLDKSGLPSDRFFAERPEGSVSTLKIQRTQQEDSAVYLCASSPRGQAEQYFGPGTRLTVT.

The rearrangement uses TRBV21-1 and TRBJ2-7; no check of the table's D call, TRBD2, against the DNA was made. TRBV21-1 is a listed pseudogene. The CDR3 runs to 14 residues. This chain's CDR3 is CASSMWLGAYEQYF. The CDR3 bases are TGTGCCAGCAGCATGTGGCTGGGAGCCTACGAGCAGTACTTC.

This chain links TRBV12-3 or TRBV12-4 with TRBJ2-3; D possibly uses TRBD1 or TRBD2 (5 bases each). The CDR3 extends over 13 amino acids. Trimming pared 6 bases from V and 11 bases from J, leaving 18 bases between. The CDR3 DNA is TGTGCCAGCAGCGGGACCAATCAAGAAGGGCAGTATTTT. As protein: CASSGTNQEGQYF.

The rearrangement links TRBV20-1 to TRBJ2-7; the D gene is possibly TRBD1 (6 bases). The CDR3 extends over 12 amino acids. Germline V CDR1 and CDR2: DFQATT, SNEGSKA (reference sequence). Trimming cost V 4 bases and J 5 bases, with 12 bases left between them. Here the CDR3 reads CSANHEGDEQYF. In DNA, the CDR3 is TGCAGTGCTAACCACGAGGGGGACGAGCAGTACTTC.

The chain carries TRBV25-1 and TRBJ1-1; D is ambiguous. V lost 3 bases to trimming and J lost 1 base, with 9 bases between them. Germline V gives CDR1 MGHDK, CDR2 SYGVNS. The CDR3 runs 14 residues. The DNA of the CDR3 is TGTGCCAGCAGTGACCCAATTGAGAACACTGAAGCTTTCTTT. Amino acids: CASSDPIENTEAFF.

The rearrangement joins TRBV4-1 to TRBJ1-2; D is unclear. V was clipped by 1 base and J by 3 bases, with 9 bases between them. The CDR3 contains 14 residues. CDR1 MGHRA and CDR2 YSYEKL come from the germline V gene. CDR3 region: CASSQARPDYGYTF. In DNA, the CDR3 is TGCGCCAGCAGCCAAGCACGACCTGACTATGGCTACACCTTC.

V gene TRBV20-1 combines with J gene TRBJ1-6, with 9 positions matching TRBD1. The CDR3 has 17 amino acids. The germline V gene encodes CDR1 DFQATT and CDR2 SNEGSKA (reference sequence). V dropped 1 base and J dropped 5; count of bases not matched to a gene: 9. The CDR3 sequence: CSARATKTGGDNSPLHF. DNA of the CDR3: TGCAGTGCTAGAGCGACAAAAACAGGGGGCGATAATTCACCCCTCCACTTT.

This chain links TRBV20-1 with TRBJ2-7, with D possibly being TRBD2 (6 bases). This CDR3 contains 14 residues. V was trimmed by 5 bases and J by 0 bases, leaving 14 bases between them. Germline assignment: CDR1 DFQATT and CDR2 SNEGSKA (reference sequence). The CDR3: CSAGTGTYSYEQYF. The CDR3 DNA sequence: TGCAGTGCTGGTACCGGGACTTACTCCTACGAGCAGTACTTC.

The chain employs TRBV20-1 and TRBJ2-3; 14 bases line up with TRBD2. The CDR3 sequence is 15 residues long. V lost 0 bases to trimming and J lost 8 bases; unmatched junction nucleotides: 4. Per germline, CDR1 DFQATT and CDR2 SNEGSKA (reference sequence). This CDR3 is CSARERGTSGGTQYF. The CDR3 DNA sequence: TGCAGTGCTAGAGAAAGAGGGACTAGCGGGGGTACGCAGTATTTT.

The chain is built from TRBV9 and TRBJ1-2; 10 bases map to TRBD1. V lost 4 bases to trimming and J lost 8 bases; unmatched junction nucleotides: 11. This CDR3 region has 15 residues. The germline V gene encodes CDR1 SGDLS and CDR2 YYNGEE. Here the CDR3 reads CASSPYLGTGEGYTF. In DNA, the CDR3 is TGTGCCAGCAGCCCATACTTGGGGACAGGGGAAGGCTACACCTTC. The entire variable domain, with the rest obtained from reference TRBV9 and TRBJ1-2, is as follows: DSGVTQTPKHLITATGQRVTLRCSPRSGDLSVYWYQQSLDQGLQFLIQYYNGEERAKGNILERFSAQQFPDLHSELNLSSLELGDSALYFCASSPYLGTGEGYTFGSGTRLTVV.

The gene calls are TRBV20-1 and TRBJ1-2; no reliable D call. Germline-derived CDR1 and CDR2 are DFQATT and SNEGSKA (reference sequence). The CDR3 runs 16 residues. Trimming cost V 0 bases and J 0 bases, with 14 bases left between them. The CDR3 DNA reads TGCAGTGCTAGAGACCTCACGGAACCGACTAACTATGGCTACACCTTC. This codes for CSARDLTEPTNYGYTF.

This clonotype was seen once. CDR3 residues: CSVWTDASYEQYF. The CDR3 DNA follows: TGCAGCGTTTGGACGGATGCATCCTACGAGCAGTACTTC. The chain links TRBV29-1 to TRBJ2-7; D uncertain. The V and J ends lost 5 bases and 1 base respectively, with 12 bases between them. The length of the CDR3 is 13 residues. Germline values: CDR1 SQVTM, CDR2 ANQGSEA.

The CDR3 sequence is CASSVDGNQETQYF. The CDR3 DNA is TGTGCCAGCAGCGTAGACGGGAATCAAGAGACCCAGTACTTC. The chain joins TRBV9 to TRBJ2-5; possibly TRBD2 for D (5 bases). V lost 0 bases and J 2 bases, leaving 8 bases between the germline ends. The CDR3 loop spans 14 amino acids. Germline values: CDR1 SGDLS, CDR2 YYNGEE.

The chain is built from TRBV27 and TRBJ1-6; TRBD1 matches 7 bases. Germline V gene sequence: CDR1 MNHEY, CDR2 SMNVEV (reference sequence). The CDR3 is 15 amino acids. V shed 6 bases, J shed 10 bases, and the junction held 12 bases outside the gene matches. The CDR3 DNA follows: TGTGCCAGCAGGCCGACAGGGAAAAGTCTCTCACCCCTCCACTTT. Protein sequence: CASRPTGKSLSPLHF.

The genes are TRBV27 and TRBJ2-1, with D possibly matching TRBD1 (6 bases). The V gene lost 5 bases and the J gene lost 9 bases, with 17 bases spanning the gap. Germline CDR1 and CDR2: MNHEY and SMNVEV (reference sequence). The CDR3 is made up of 14 amino acids. The CDR3, as DNA: TGTGCCAGCAGTATGAACTCAGGGGTCAGTGAGCAGTTCTTC. It translates to CASSMNSGVSEQFF.

The chain uses TRBV11-2 and TRBJ1-6, with 8 bases lining up with TRBD1. The CDR3 runs to 14 residues. The germline CDR1 and CDR2 sequences are SGHAT and FQNNGV. J was trimmed by 9 bases and V by 6 bases; bases with no gene match: 7. The DNA of the CDR3 is TGTGCCAGCAGTCCCCCAGGGGGCCGTTCACCCCTCCACTTT. It yields the protein CASSPPGGRSPLHF.

The V call is TRBV9, the J call TRBJ2-5, with D perhaps matching TRBD2 (6 bases). V lost 6 bases and J 0 bases, leaving 15 bases between the germline ends. Germline CDR1 is SGDLS and CDR2 is YYNGEE. The CDR3 consists of 15 residues. The CDR3: CASNPSGGYQETQYF. CDR3 coding DNA: TGTGCCAGCAACCCCAGTGGGGGGTACCAAGAGACCCAGTACTTC.